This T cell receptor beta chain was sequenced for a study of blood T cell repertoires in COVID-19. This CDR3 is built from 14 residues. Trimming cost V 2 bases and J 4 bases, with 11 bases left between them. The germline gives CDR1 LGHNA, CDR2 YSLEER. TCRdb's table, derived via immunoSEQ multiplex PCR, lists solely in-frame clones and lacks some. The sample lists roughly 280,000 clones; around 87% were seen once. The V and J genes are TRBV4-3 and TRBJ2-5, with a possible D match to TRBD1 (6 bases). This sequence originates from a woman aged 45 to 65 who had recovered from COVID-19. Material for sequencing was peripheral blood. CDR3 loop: CASSQSGRGETQYF. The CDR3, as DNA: TGCGCCAGCAGCCAAAGCGGCAGGGGAGAGACCCAGTACTTC.